This TCR beta chain originates from a study of cytotoxic CD8 clonotypes in ibrutinib-treated CLL. The study, taken as a whole, reports: Public clonotypes (which were uncommon) either contracted or remained stable on treatment.

The CDR3 is 14 amino acids. Germline CDR1 is GTSNPN and CDR2 is SVGIG (reference sequence). The V segment lost 1 base and the J segment 7 bases; nucleotides outside the gene matches: 5. Sequencing used immunoSEQ multiplex PCR; TCRdb keeps in-frame clones, though not all of them. The sample consists of around 310,000 clones, just under 80% of them appearing once. Note on this clone: The antigen is not known.

The chain has TRBV30 and TRBJ2-5; 11 bases are shared with TRBD1. The TCR was taken from a human donor with chronic lymphocytic leukemia. This sample comprised PBMCs, obtained before ibrutinib treatment. CDR3 coding DNA: TGTGCCTGGAGTGGGACAGGGGGCATTGCGACCCAGTACTTC. Translated: CAWSGTGGIATQYF. The full variable domain, rest sourced from reference TRBV30 and TRBJ2-5, is SQTIHQWPATLVQPVGSPLSLECTVEGTSNPNLYWYRQAAGRGLQLLFYSVGIGQISSEVPQNLSASRPQDRQFILSSKKLLLSDSGFYLCAWSGTGGIATQYFGPGTRLLVL.